This T cell receptor (beta chain) was sequenced in a study of T cell responses to AZD1222 COVID-19 vaccine. Germline loops: CDR1 SGHTA, CDR2 FQGTGA. V shed 5 bases and J 8 bases; nucleotides not matched to a gene: 8. The length of the CDR3 is 15 residues. This clone was recorded many times. The method was immunoSEQ multiplex PCR; TCRdb's version includes in-frame clones alone and lacks a portion of them. The data show about 130,000 clones, with 88% seen just once and roughly 4.5% held by the top ten. This sequence was found in an adult in good health. The material was peripheral blood, obtained on day 0 of AZD1222 vaccination. The chain carries TRBV7-3 and TRBJ1-6, with 8 bases matching TRBD1. The CDR3 sequence: CASSKTGETDSPLHF. The CDR3 bases are TGTGCCAGCAGCAAGACAGGGGAGACGGATTCACCCCTCCACTTT.